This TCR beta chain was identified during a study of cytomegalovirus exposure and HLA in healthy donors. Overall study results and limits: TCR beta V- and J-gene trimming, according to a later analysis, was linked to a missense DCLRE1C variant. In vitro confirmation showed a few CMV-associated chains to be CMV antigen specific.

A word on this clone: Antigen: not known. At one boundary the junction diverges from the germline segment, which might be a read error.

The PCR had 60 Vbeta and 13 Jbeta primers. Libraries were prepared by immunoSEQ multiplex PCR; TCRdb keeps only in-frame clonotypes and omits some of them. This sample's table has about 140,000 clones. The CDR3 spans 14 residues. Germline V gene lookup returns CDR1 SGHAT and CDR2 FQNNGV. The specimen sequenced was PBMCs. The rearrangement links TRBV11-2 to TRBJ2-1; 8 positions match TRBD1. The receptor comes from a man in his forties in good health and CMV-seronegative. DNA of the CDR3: TGTGCCAGCAGCTCCCCTAGGGGGACAGGTACCAGGGTCTTC. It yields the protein CASSSPRGTGTRVF.